The TCR beta chain under discussion was sequenced for a study of tumor and adjacent non-tumor tissue in lung cancer. General study findings and limits: Patients with more diverse tumor TCRs had worse survival. Tumor tissue had significantly higher TCR diversity than normal lung. Normal lung showed higher cumulative top 100 clone frequency than tumor.

Concerning this clonotype: Its antigen is still unknown. Because the CDR3 is missing its conserved closing phenylalanine or tryptophan, this is likely a read error.

Germline CDR1 SGHAT, CDR2 FQDESV (reference sequence). This CDR3 spans 14 amino acids. TCRbeta libraries were built with three rounds of nested PCR, modified from ARM-PCR. TCRdb processed the multiplex PCR reads anew with MiXCR; each CDR3 protein has one entry. Of under 80,000 distinct CDR3 sequences listed, more than 75% are singletons. This sample's RNA came from whole unsorted tissue. Distant lung tissue was collected more than 3 cm away from the tumor edge. The receptor's source is a man between 60 and 70 years old with non-small cell lung cancer. Sequenced material: distant non-tumor lung tissue. The chain links TRBV11-1 to TRBJ2-2, with D perhaps TRBD1 (6 bases). Here the CDR3 reads CPSSYTSGTGKLFI. The CDR3 DNA sequence: TGTCCCAGCAGCTATACTAGTGGCACAGGGAAGCTGTTTATT.